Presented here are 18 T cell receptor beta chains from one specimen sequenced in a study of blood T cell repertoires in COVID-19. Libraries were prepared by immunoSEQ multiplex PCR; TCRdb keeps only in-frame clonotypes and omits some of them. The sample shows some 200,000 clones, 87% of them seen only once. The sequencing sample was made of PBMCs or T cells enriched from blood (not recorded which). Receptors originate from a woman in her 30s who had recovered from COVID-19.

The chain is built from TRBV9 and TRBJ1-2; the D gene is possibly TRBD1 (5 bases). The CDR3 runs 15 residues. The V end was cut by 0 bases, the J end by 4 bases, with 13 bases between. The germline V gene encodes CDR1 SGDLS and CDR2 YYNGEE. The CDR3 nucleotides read TGTGCCAGCAGCGTAGAAAACAGGCCTGCCTATGGCTACACCTTC. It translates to CASSVENRPAYGYTF.

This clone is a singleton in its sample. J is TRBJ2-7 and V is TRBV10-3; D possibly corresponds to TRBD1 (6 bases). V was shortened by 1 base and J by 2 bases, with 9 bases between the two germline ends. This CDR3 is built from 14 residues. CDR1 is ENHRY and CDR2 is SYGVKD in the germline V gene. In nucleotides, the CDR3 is TGTGCCATCAGTGAGTGGGGACAAACCTACGAGCAGTACTTC. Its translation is CAISEWGQTYEQYF.

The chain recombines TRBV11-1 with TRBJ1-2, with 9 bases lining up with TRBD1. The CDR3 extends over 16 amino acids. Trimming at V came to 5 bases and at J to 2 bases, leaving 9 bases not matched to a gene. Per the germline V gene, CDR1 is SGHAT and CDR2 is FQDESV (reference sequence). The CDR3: CASSRDRDIENYGYTF. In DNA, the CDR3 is TGTGCCAGCAGCCGGGACAGGGACATCGAGAACTATGGCTACACCTTC.

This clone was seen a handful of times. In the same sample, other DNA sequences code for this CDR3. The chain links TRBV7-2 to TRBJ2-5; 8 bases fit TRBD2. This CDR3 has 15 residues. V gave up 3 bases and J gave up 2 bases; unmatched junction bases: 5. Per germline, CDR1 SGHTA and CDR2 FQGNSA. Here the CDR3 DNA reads TGTGCCAGCAGCTTCCTAGCGGGCGGTCAAGAGACCCAGTACTTC. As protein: CASSFLAGGQETQYF. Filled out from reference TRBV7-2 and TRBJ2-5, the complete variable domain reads GAGVSQSPSNKVTEKGKDVELRCDPISGHTALYWYRQSLGQGLEFLIYFQGNSAPDKSGLPSDRFSAERTGGSVSTLTIQRTQQEDSAVYLCASSFLAGGQETQYFGPGTRLLVL.

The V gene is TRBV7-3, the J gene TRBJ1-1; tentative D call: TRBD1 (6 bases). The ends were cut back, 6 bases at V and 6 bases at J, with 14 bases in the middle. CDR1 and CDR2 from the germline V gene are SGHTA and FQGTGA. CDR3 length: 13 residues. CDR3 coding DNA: TGTGCCAGCAGGCTACAGGGAGGGTCTGAAGCTTTCTTT. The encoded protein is CASRLQGGSEAFF.

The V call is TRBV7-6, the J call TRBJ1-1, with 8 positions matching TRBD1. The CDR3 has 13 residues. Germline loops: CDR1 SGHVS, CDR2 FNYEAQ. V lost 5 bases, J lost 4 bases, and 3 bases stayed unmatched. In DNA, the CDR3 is TGTGCCAGCAGCCGGACAGGGACCACTGAAGCTTTCTTT. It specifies CASSRTGTTEAFF.

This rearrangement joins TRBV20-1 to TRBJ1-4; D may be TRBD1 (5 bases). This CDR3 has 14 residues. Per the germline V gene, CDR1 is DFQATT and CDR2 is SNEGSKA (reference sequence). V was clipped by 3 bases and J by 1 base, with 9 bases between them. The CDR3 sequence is CSASPRVTNEKLFF. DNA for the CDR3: TGCAGTGCTAGTCCCAGGGTAACTAATGAAAAACTGTTTTTT.

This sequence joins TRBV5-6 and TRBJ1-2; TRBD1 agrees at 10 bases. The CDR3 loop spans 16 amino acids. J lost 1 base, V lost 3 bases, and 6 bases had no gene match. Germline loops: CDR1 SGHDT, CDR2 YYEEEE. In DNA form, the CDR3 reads TGTGCCAGCAGCTACTACCGGGACAGGGGTAACTATGGCTACACCTTC. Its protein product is CASSYYRDRGNYGYTF.

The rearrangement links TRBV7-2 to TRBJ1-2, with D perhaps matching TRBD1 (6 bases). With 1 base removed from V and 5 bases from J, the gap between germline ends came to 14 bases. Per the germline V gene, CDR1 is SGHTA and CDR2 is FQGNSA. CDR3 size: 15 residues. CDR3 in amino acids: CASSLVQGGSYGYTF. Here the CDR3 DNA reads TGTGCCAGCAGCTTAGTACAGGGTGGGAGTTATGGCTACACCTTC.

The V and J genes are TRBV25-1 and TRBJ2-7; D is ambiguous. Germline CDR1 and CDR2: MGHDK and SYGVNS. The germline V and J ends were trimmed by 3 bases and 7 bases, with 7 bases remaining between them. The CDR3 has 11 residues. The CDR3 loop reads CASSDFGEQYF. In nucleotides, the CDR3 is TGTGCCAGCAGTGACTTCGGTGAGCAGTACTTC.

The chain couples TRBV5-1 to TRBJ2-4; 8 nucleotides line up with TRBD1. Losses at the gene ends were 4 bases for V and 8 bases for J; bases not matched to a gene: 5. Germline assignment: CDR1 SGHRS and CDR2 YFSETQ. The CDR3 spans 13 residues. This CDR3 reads CASSPDRADIQYF. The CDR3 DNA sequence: TGCGCCAGCAGCCCGGACAGGGCGGACATTCAGTACTTC. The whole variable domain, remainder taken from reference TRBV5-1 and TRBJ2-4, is KAGVTQTPRYLIKTRGQQVTLSCSPISGHRSVSWYQQTPGQGLQFLFEYFSETQRNKGNFPGRFSGRQFSNSRSEMNVSTLELGDSALYLCASSPDRADIQYFGAGTRLSVL.

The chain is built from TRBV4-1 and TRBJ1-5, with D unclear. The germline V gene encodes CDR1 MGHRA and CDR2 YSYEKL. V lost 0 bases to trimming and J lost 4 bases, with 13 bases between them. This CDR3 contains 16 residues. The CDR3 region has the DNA TGCGCCAGCAGCCAAGATCCCCGGACTGGTAATCAGCCCCAGCATTTT. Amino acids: CASSQDPRTGNQPQHF.

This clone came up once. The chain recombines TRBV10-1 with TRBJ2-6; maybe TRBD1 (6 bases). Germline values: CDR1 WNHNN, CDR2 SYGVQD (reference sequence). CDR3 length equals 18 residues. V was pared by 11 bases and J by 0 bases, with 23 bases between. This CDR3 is CAGGTNGTRLSGANVLTF. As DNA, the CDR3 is TGCGCCGGGGGAACTAACGGGACACGGCTCTCTGGGGCCAACGTCCTGACTTTC.

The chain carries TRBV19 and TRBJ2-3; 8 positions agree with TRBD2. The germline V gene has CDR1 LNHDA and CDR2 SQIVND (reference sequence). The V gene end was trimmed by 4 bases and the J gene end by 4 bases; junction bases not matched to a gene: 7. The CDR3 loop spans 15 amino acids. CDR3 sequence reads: CASSSWGREADTQYF. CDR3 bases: TGTGCCAGTAGTAGCTGGGGGCGGGAGGCAGATACGCAGTATTTT. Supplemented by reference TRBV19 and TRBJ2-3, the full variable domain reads DGGITQSPKYLFRKEGQNVTLSCEQNLNHDAMYWYRQDPGQGLRLIYYSQIVNDFQKGDIAEGYSVSREKKESFPLTVTSAQKNPTAFYLCASSSWGREADTQYFGPGTRLTVL.

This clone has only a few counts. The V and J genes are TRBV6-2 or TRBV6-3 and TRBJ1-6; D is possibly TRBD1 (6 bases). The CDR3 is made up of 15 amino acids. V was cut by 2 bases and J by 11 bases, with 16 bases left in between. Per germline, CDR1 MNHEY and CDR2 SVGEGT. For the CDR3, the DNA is TGTGCCAGCAGTTACACCTCAGGGGAAGCGACACCCCTCCACTTT. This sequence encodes CASSYTSGEATPLHF.

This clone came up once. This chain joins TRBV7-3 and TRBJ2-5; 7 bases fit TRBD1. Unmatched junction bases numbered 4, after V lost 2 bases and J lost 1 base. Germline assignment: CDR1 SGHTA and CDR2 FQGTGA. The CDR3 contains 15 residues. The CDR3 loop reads CASSLEGQFQETQYF. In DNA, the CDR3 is TGTGCCAGCAGCTTAGAGGGACAGTTCCAAGAGACCCAGTACTTC.

This CDR3 reads CASSKIRGEAFF. The CDR3 bases are TGTGCCAGCAGCAAAATCAGGGGAGAAGCTTTCTTT. The genes are TRBV6-5 and TRBJ1-1; D is possibly TRBD1 (6 bases). CDR3 size: 12 residues. V was pared by 6 bases and J by 8 bases, with 13 bases between. Germline lookup yields CDR1 MNHEY and CDR2 SVGAGI.

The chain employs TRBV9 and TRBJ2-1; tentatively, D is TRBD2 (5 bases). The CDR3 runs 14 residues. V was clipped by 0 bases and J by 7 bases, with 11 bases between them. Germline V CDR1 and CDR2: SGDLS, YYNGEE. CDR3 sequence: CASSVVPEVNEQFF. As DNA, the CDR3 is TGTGCCAGCAGCGTAGTCCCGGAGGTAAATGAGCAGTTCTTC.